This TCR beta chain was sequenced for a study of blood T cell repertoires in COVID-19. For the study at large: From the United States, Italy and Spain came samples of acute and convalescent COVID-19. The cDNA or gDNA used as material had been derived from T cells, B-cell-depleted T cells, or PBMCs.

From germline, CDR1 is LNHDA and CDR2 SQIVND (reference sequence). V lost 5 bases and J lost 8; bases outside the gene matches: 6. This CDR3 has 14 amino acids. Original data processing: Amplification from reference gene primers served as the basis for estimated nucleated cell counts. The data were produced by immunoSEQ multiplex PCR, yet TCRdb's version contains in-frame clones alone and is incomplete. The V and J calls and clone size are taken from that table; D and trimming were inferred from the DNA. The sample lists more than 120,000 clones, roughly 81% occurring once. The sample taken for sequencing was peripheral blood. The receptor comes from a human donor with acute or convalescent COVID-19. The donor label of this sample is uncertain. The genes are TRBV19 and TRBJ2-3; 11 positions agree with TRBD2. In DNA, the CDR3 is TGTGCCAGTAGTGTAGCGGGAGGGGGATTTACGCAGTATTTT. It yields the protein CASSVAGGGFTQYF. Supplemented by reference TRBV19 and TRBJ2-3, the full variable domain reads DGGITQSPKYLFRKEGQNVTLSCEQNLNHDAMYWYRQDPGQGLRLIYYSQIVNDFQKGDIAEGYSVSREKKESFPLTVTSAQKNPTAFYLCASSVAGGGFTQYFGPGTRLTVL.